This T cell receptor beta chain originates from a study of blood T cell repertoires in COVID-19. The CDR3 spans 15 residues. Per germline, CDR1 SEHNR and CDR2 FQNEAQ (reference sequence). The ends were cut back, 1 base at V and 5 bases at J, with 11 bases in the middle. Generated by immunoSEQ multiplex PCR, the TCRdb table keeps only in-frame clones and is missing some. This table has over 200,000 clones, 92% appearing once. Sequenced sample: peripheral blood. This TCR was recovered from a young man with acute or convalescent COVID-19. The chain joins TRBV7-9 to TRBJ1-4; D is unresolved. CDR3 loop: CASSLEYTKNEKLFF. The CDR3 nucleotides are TGTGCCAGCAGCTTAGAGTATACAAAGAATGAAAAACTGTTTTTT.